This T cell receptor beta chain was sequenced during a study of T cell responses to AZD1222 COVID-19 vaccine. Points from the study as a whole: Reportedly, nearly half the spike-specific TCRs target unmutated variant regions.

The CDR3 is 15 amino acids. The germline gives CDR1 SGHTA, CDR2 FQGNSA. Unmatched junction bases numbered 5, after V lost 3 bases and J lost 0 bases. As for this clone: Its target is not known.

Here immunoSEQ multiplex PCR was the method, and the copy in TCRdb shows in-frame clones only, minus some. Of 140,000 to 150,000 clones in the sample, more than 85% are singletons; the top ten hold approximately 2.1%. The specimen comprised peripheral blood, sampled on day 0 of AZD1222 vaccination. The clonotype originates from an adult in good health. V is TRBV7-2 and J is TRBJ2-7; TRBD1 aligns across 7 bases. CDR3 nucleotides: TGTGCCAGCAGCTTTGAACGGGACAGCTCCTACGAGCAGTACTTC. It is translated as CASSFERDSSYEQYF.